Sequencing of this TCR beta chain was carried out in a study of blood T cell repertoires in COVID-19. The data were produced by immunoSEQ multiplex PCR, yet TCRdb's version contains in-frame clones alone and is incomplete. The top ten hold nearly 0.55% of the sample, which has 170,000 or so clones, over 90% seen once. Sequenced material: peripheral blood. The sequence was obtained from a man aged 45-65 years with acute or convalescent COVID-19.

The CDR3 sequence is CATSTSGQANSPLHF. CDR3 DNA: TGTGCCACCAGCACTTCCGGACAGGCTAATTCACCCCTCCACTTT. This chain links TRBV15 with TRBJ1-6; TRBD1 aligns across 7 bases. Germline assignment: CDR1 LNHNV and CDR2 YYDKDF (reference sequence). The junction had 6 bases not matched to a gene; V was cut back by 4 bases and J by 6 bases. CDR3 length: 15 residues.